This TCR beta chain was documented in a study of long-term antiretroviral therapy in people with HIV. Per donor, at least one pre-ART and at least two post-ART PBMC samples were obtained. Everyone in the study who had HIV was treated in the United States. The assay, immunoSEQ v3.0, was run at survey level. The table came from immunoSEQ multiplex PCR; TCRdb's copy has only in-frame clones and leaves some out. The data hold about 43,000 clones, with around nine tenths observed a single time. General study findings and limits: An increase in diversity followed ART, yet levels stayed below transplant donor controls.

Regarding this clone: No antigen is known for it.

The CDR3 has 13 residues. Germline V gene lookup returns CDR1 SGHTA and CDR2 FQGNSA. Trimming removed 2 bases at V and 4 bases at J, with 6 bases between. Sequencing was performed on unsorted PBMCs, taken 0.1 years before starting antiretroviral therapy. This chain uses TRBV7-2 with TRBJ2-1; D gene unclear. The TCR sequence derives from a woman in her forties or fifties with HIV. CDR3: CASSLQVYNEQFF. The CDR3 nucleotides are TGTGCCAGCAGCTTACAGGTTTACAATGAGCAGTTCTTC. The full variable domain, completed using reference TRBV7-2 and TRBJ2-1, is GAGVSQSPSNKVTEKGKDVELRCDPISGHTALYWYRQSLGQGLEFLIYFQGNSAPDKSGLPSDRFSAERTGGSVSTLTIQRTQQEDSAVYLCASSLQVYNEQFFGPGTRLTVL.